This TCR beta chain was observed in a study of cytotoxic CD8 clonotypes in ibrutinib-treated CLL. Per germline, CDR1 LGHNA and CDR2 YNFKEQ. After removal of 3 bases from V and 6 bases from J, the junction contained 15 bases not matched to a gene. The CDR3 has 19 amino acids. Assay used: immunoSEQ multiplex PCR; TCRdb lists only in-frame clones, some missing. The repertoire has about 140,000 clones, 75% to 95% of them found once; the top ten carry 11%. The rearrangement links TRBV4-2 to TRBJ2-1; 12 bases are a match to TRBD2. The input for sequencing was PBMCs, taken after 12 months of ibrutinib treatment. The sequence was obtained from a human donor with chronic lymphocytic leukemia. CDR3 amino acids: CASSQRRKTLAGGFNEQFF. Written as DNA, the CDR3 is TGTGCCAGCAGCCAGAGAAGGAAGACACTAGCGGGGGGCTTCAATGAGCAGTTCTTC.